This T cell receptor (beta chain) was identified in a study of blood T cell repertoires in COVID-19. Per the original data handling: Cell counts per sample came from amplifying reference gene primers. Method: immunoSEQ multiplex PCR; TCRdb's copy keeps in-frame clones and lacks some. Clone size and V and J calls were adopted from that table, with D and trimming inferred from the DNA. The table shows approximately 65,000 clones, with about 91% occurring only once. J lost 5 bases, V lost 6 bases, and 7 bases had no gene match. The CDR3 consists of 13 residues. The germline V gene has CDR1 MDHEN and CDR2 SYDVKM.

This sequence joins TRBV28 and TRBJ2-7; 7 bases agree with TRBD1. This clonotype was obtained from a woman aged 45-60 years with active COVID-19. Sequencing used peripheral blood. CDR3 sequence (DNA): TGTGCCAGCAGCTCGGGACAGCTGGACGAGCAGTACTTC. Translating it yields CASSSGQLDEQYF.